Sequencing of this TCR beta chain was carried out in a study of CD8 T cells in Susac syndrome. Study-level points and caveats: It was acknowledged in the study that its TCR sequencing and HLA analysis involved a relatively small number of individuals.

Peripheral blood CD8+ and CD4+ T cells were profiled by TCR beta sequencing. This CDR3 has 14 amino acids. V lost 5 bases, J lost 0 bases, and 6 bases stayed unmatched. Germline V CDR1 and CDR2: DFQATT, SNEGSKA (reference sequence). Random hexamers served to reverse transcribe roughly 0.45 to 1 ug RNA. In TCRdb, the immunoSEQ multiplex PCR reads were re-called with MiXCR into one record per CDR3 protein. The repertoire holds 120,000 or so distinct CDR3 sequences, 90% to 95% seen once, with around 0.12% in the top ten. Comments on this clonotype: Its antigen is as yet unknown.

The genes are TRBV20-1 and TRBJ2-7, with TRBD2 identical over 8 bases. The specimen was CD4+ T cells from PBMCs. The TCR comes from a human donor with multiple sclerosis. CDR3 DNA: TGCAGTGCTTTTAGCGGGATGAGCTCCTACGAGCAGTACTTC. It is translated as CSAFSGMSSYEQYF.